This TCR beta chain was sequenced in a study of low-dose radiotherapy and immunotherapy resistance in tumors. Study-wide background: Intravenous administration to patients comprised nivolumab at 240 mg every two weeks and ipilimumab at 1 mg/kg every six weeks.

CDR3 length: 12 residues. CDR1 is MNHGY and CDR2 is SAAAGT in the germline V gene. Trimming removed 6 bases at V and 4 bases at J, with 6 bases between. Regarding time point: after trial treatment. Treatment denoted: LDRT plus nivolumab, ipilimumab, low-dose cyclophosphamide and aspirin (RACIN trial). As their treatment, donors received nivolumab, ipilimumab, aspirin, low-dose cyclophosphamide and low-dose radiotherapy. This clonotype was found many times. Primers targeting TRAV and TRBV primed first-strand cDNA, covering alpha and beta chains. TCRs underwent 20 PCR cycles of amplification with a constant-region primer and V-primer adapter. Using its own MiXCR run on the reads, TCRdb lists one record per CDR3 protein. The table records nearly 60,000 distinct CDR3 sequences, 23% of them present only once.

The sequence came from a male donor with prostate cancer. V and J are TRBV6-8 and TRBJ2-2; D not certain. Sequencing used PBMCs, obtained after low-dose radiotherapy plus immunotherapy. The CDR3: CASRLRTGELFF. Here the CDR3 DNA reads TGTGCCAGCAGGCTACGCACCGGGGAGCTGTTTTTT.